This entry lists 25 T cell receptor beta chains sequenced from one sample in a study of beta chain features in type 1 diabetes. Study-wide points: TCRB CDR3s from Type 1 diabetes patients were moderately but significantly shorter in all four CD4+ subsets.

What was sequenced were expressed TCRB transcripts, since all of the isolated RNA had been reverse transcribed. The assay was immunoSEQ multiplex PCR, and TCRdb's table has in-frame clones only and misses some. Of about 260,000 clones detected, around 25% appear once; the ten largest clones hold more than 0.009%. Which antigens these TCRs recognize remains unknown. Source material: naive CD4+ T cells from blood. These receptors all come from a woman aged 25-40 years with type 1 diabetes.

This clone was found a few times. V gene TRBV29-1 combines with J gene TRBJ2-2; TRBD2 matches 7 bases. There are 18 residues in the CDR3. J was trimmed by 0 bases and V by 7 bases; bases with no gene match: 17. Germline CDR1 SQVTM, CDR2 ANQGSEA. This CDR3 is CSAEEASGVLANTGELFF. CDR3 bases: TGCAGCGCCGAAGAGGCGAGCGGGGTACTTGCGAACACCGGGGAGCTGTTTTTT.

The rearrangement joins TRBV4-1 to TRBJ2-5; TRBD1 matches 8 bases. CDR1 and CDR2 (germline): MGHRA, YSYEKL. Trimming took 2 bases from V and 4 from J; bases not matched to a gene: 9. The CDR3 is made up of 16 amino acids. The CDR3 loop reads CASSQPRQGRTETQYF. Written as DNA, the CDR3 is TGCGCCAGCAGCCAACCCCGACAGGGGCGCACAGAGACCCAGTACTTC.

The chain has TRBV14 and TRBJ2-1, with D possibly being TRBD1 (5 bases). Germline V gene lookup returns CDR1 SGHDN and CDR2 FVKESK. This CDR3 spans 15 amino acids. V gave up 5 bases and J gave up 0 bases, with 11 bases separating them. The CDR3: CASSFRQSSYNEQFF. The CDR3 coding sequence is TGTGCCAGCAGCTTTCGACAGAGCTCCTACAATGAGCAGTTCTTC.

This chain uses TRBV6-4 with TRBJ1-1; 9 nucleotides agree with TRBD1. The CDR3 runs 15 residues. Germline assignment: CDR1 MRHNA and CDR2 SNTAGT. With 6 bases clipped from V and 5 bases from J, the junction kept 10 bases outside the gene matches. CDR3 loop: CASSRDRVGRTEAFF. The CDR3 DNA sequence: TGTGCCAGCAGCCGGGACAGGGTTGGGCGTACTGAAGCTTTCTTT.

This clone was detected a few times. The V and J genes are TRBV5-1 and TRBJ2-1; 8 positions agree with TRBD1. Germline trimming cut 3 bases from V and 5 bases from J; bases unmatched to any gene: 7. The CDR3 totals 15 residues. CDR1 is SGHRS and CDR2 is YFSETQ in the germline V gene. CDR3 coding DNA: TGCGCCAGCAGCTCCATCGGGACAGGTGACAATGAGCAGTTCTTC. Its protein is CASSSIGTGDNEQFF.

The rearrangement joins TRBV28 to TRBJ1-2; 8 bases line up with TRBD1. The CDR3 has 15 residues. Germline V lookup: CDR1 MDHEN, CDR2 SYDVKM. V trimming: 4 bases; J trimming: 0 bases; junction bases outside the gene matches: 4. CDR3 bases: TGTGCCAGCAGTTCACCAGGGGGCGCTAACTATGGCTACACCTTC. Its translation: CASSSPGGANYGYTF.

This rearrangement joins TRBV29-1 to TRBJ2-1, with a weak D call TRBD2 (5 bases). The CDR3 sequence is 11 residues long. Trimming left V 5 bases short and J 9 bases short, with 11 bases between. Germline V gene lookup returns CDR1 SQVTM and CDR2 ANQGSEA. CDR3 sequence (DNA): TGCAGCGTTCTAGCTCAGGCTGAGCAGTTCTTC. Translated, it gives CSVLAQAEQFF.

The V and J genes are TRBV30 and TRBJ2-3, with 14 bases identical to TRBD2. CDR3 length: 16 residues. V lost 4 bases and J lost 4; bases outside the gene matches: 7. CDR1 and CDR2 (germline): GTSNPN, SVGIG (reference sequence). Here the CDR3 DNA reads TGTGCCTGGACCCCCTGGGGACTAGCGGGAGCAGATACGCAGTATTTT. Translated, it gives CAWTPWGLAGADTQYF.

This clone was detected a few times. The rearrangement uses TRBV30 and TRBJ1-5; 8 bases map to TRBD1. The J segment lost 6 bases and the V segment lost 5 bases, leaving 6 bases of the junction unmatched. The V gene's germline CDR1 is GTSNPN and CDR2 SVGIG (reference sequence). The CDR3 is 13 residues long. The CDR3 sequence: CAWRTGFSQPQHF. Written as DNA, the CDR3 is TGTGCCTGGCGGACAGGGTTTAGTCAGCCCCAGCATTTT.

The CDR3 here is CASSSLGRGATKDNEQFF. CDR3 bases: TGTGCCAGTAGCTCCCTAGGTCGGGGAGCAACGAAAGACAATGAGCAGTTCTTC. The V call is TRBV19, the J call TRBJ2-1; D is perhaps TRBD2 (5 bases). The ends were cut back, 6 bases at V and 5 bases at J, with 26 bases in the middle. Germline assignment: CDR1 LNHDA and CDR2 SQIVND (reference sequence). This CDR3 comprises 18 residues.

The V gene is TRBV29-1, the J gene TRBJ2-5; 8 nucleotides match TRBD1. The CDR3 spans 13 residues. Germline assignment: CDR1 SQVTM and CDR2 ANQGSEA. The J segment lost 4 bases and the V segment lost 7 bases, leaving 8 bases of the junction unmatched. The CDR3 nucleotides read TGCAGCGCCAACAGGGGGACGGGAGAGACCCAGTACTTC. Its protein product is CSANRGTGETQYF.

This clone was recorded a few times. V is TRBV6-5 and J is TRBJ2-1; D remains unclear. Deletions cut 2 bases from V and 5 bases from J, with 4 bases between. The CDR3 totals 12 residues. Germline V gives CDR1 MNHEY, CDR2 SVGAGI. The CDR3 DNA follows: TGTGCCAGCAGTTACACACACAATGAGCAGTTCTTC. Residues: CASSYTHNEQFF.

This clone was picked up a small number of times. The chain has TRBV18 and TRBJ2-7; 7 positions agree with TRBD1. V dropped 6 bases and J dropped 0; count of bases not matched to a gene: 8. This CDR3 spans 15 amino acids. Germline CDR1 reads KGHSH; CDR2 reads LQKENI. The CDR3 protein is CASSPDRVSSYEQYF. The CDR3 nucleotides read TGTGCCAGCTCTCCCGACAGGGTCAGCTCCTACGAGCAGTACTTC.

This clone was picked up a small number of times. The genes are TRBV5-6 and TRBJ2-2, with D possibly TRBD1 on 6 matching bases. This CDR3 has 15 residues. CDR1 is SGHDT, CDR2 YYEEEE, per germline. V dropped 0 bases and J dropped 6 bases, with 12 bases sitting between them. The CDR3 is CASSLGQVLAGELFF. Written as DNA, the CDR3 is TGTGCCAGCAGCTTGGGACAGGTCTTGGCCGGGGAGCTGTTTTTT.

This clone has more than one count but fewer than ten. The chain employs TRBV30 and TRBJ2-5; TRBD2 aligns across 10 bases. There are 16 residues in the CDR3. Germline V lookup: CDR1 GTSNPN, CDR2 SVGIG (reference sequence). J gave up 4 bases and V 0 bases, and 8 bases lay outside the gene matches. In DNA form, the CDR3 reads TGTGCCTGGAGTGTAGGGCTAGCGGGAGCCCGAGAGACCCAGTACTTC. Protein sequence: CAWSVGLAGARETQYF.

This clone appeared a few times. A junction end diverges from the germline sequence, so it may reflect a read error. This chain uses TRBV13 with TRBJ2-1; 7 nucleotides align to TRBD2. This CDR3 is 15 amino acids long. Germline CDR1 is PRHDT and CDR2 is FYEKMQ (reference sequence). The CDR3 DNA follows: TGTGCCAGCAGCTTAGGGCGGGAGCACTACAATGAGCAGCTCTTC. Amino acid sequence: CASSLGREHYNEQLF.

This clone was counted only a few times. The chain carries TRBV9 and TRBJ2-2; weak D call: TRBD2 (5 bases). Germline loops: CDR1 SGDLS, CDR2 YYNGEE. Trimming took 0 bases from V and 6 from J, leaving 6 bases between them. The CDR3 contains 13 residues. The CDR3 loop is CASSVGGSGELFF. CDR3 bases: TGTGCCAGCAGCGTAGGAGGGTCCGGGGAGCTGTTTTTT.

This clone was seen only a few times. V gene TRBV29-1 combines with J gene TRBJ1-1; 11 nucleotides align to TRBD1. V gave up 7 bases and J gave up 5 bases; unmatched junction bases: 9. Looked up from germline, CDR1 is SQVTM and CDR2 is ANQGSEA. CDR3 size: 14 residues. The CDR3 spells CSGRRDRGSTEAFF. DNA for the CDR3: TGCAGCGGTCGGCGGGACAGGGGGTCGACTGAAGCTTTCTTT.

Only a few counts were recorded for this clone. This sequence joins TRBV4-1 and TRBJ1-2; D is unresolved. Trimming cost V 8 bases and J 8 bases, with 21 bases left between them. Germline lookup yields CDR1 MGHRA and CDR2 YSYEKL. This CDR3 spans 14 amino acids. The CDR3 nucleotides are TGCGCCAGCTCTTTCATCCTGAGGGCGCGGGGCTACACCTTC. Translation gives CASSFILRARGYTF.

The genes are TRBV6-5 and TRBJ2-7, with D perhaps matching TRBD1 (7 bases). The CDR3 has 14 amino acids. CDR1 and CDR2 (germline): MNHEY, SVGAGI. V lost 5 bases to trimming and J lost 4 bases, with 15 bases between them. The CDR3 protein is CASSGTGEVYEQYF. CDR3 coding DNA: TGTGCCAGCAGTGGCACAGGGGAGGTTTACGAGCAGTACTTC.

The rearrangement joins TRBV28 to TRBJ2-7; D unclear. Trimming cost V 2 bases and J 6 bases, with 5 bases left between them. The CDR3 loop spans 11 amino acids. Germline V CDR1 and CDR2: MDHEN, SYDVKM. The CDR3 DNA follows: TGTGCCAGCAGTTTAATGAGCGAGCAGTACTTC. Translation gives CASSLMSEQYF.

As regards this clone: The sample carries other DNA sequences with the same CDR3. The chain employs TRBV29-1 and TRBJ2-1; D is unresolved. The CDR3 totals 14 residues. Trimming took 3 bases from V and 0 from J, leaving 9 bases between them. Germline lookup yields CDR1 SQVTM and CDR2 ANQGSEA. CDR3 protein: CSVDSPSSYNEQFF. In nucleotides, the CDR3 is TGCAGCGTTGATAGCCCAAGCTCCTACAATGAGCAGTTCTTC.

The chain employs TRBV9 and TRBJ2-5, with 8 bases matching TRBD1. Trimming at V came to 3 bases and at J to 5 bases, leaving 9 bases not matched to a gene. The CDR3 sequence is 15 residues long. The germline gives CDR1 SGDLS, CDR2 YYNGEE. CDR3: CASSARTGRLETQYF. The CDR3 DNA is TGTGCCAGCAGCGCACGGACAGGGCGTCTGGAGACCCAGTACTTC.

This clone was picked up a small number of times. The chain carries TRBV2 and TRBJ2-2; TRBD2 aligns across 8 bases. CDR3 length: 15 residues. Germline V CDR1 and CDR2: SNHLY, FYNNEI. J was trimmed by 6 bases and V by 7 bases; bases with no gene match: 10. The DNA for the CDR3 is TGTGCCAGCACACTTTTGACTAGCGATGCCGGGGAGCTGTTTTTT. Translating it yields CASTLLTSDAGELFF.

To note about this clone: Other DNA sequences in the same sample also yield this CDR3. The chain uses TRBV29-1 and TRBJ1-2; 10 bases map to TRBD1. Losses at the gene ends were 4 bases for V and 4 bases for J; bases not matched to a gene: 0. There are 12 residues in the CDR3. In germline, CDR1 is SQVTM, CDR2 ANQGSEA. The CDR3 loop is CSVGDRGYGYTF. CDR3 DNA: TGCAGCGTTGGGGACAGGGGCTATGGCTACACCTTC.